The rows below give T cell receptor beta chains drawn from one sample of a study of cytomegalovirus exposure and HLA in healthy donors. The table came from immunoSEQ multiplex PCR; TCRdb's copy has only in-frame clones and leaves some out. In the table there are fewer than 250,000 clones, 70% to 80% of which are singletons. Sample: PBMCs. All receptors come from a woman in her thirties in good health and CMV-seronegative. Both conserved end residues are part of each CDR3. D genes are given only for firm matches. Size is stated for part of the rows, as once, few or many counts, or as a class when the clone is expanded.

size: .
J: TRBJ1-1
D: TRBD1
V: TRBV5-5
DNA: TGTGCCAGCAGCTATTTGACAGGGGGCTTTCCTGAAGCTTTCTTT
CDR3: CASSYLTGGFPEAFF

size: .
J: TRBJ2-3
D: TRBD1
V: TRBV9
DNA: TGTGCCAGCAGCGTAGAAGGGGGCGGCACAGATACACAGTATTTT
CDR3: CASSVEGGGTDTQYF

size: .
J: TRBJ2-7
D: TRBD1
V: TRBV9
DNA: TGTGCCAGCAGCAACAGGGACAGGGCTAGTACGTACGAGCAGTACTTC
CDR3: CASSNRDRASTYEQYF

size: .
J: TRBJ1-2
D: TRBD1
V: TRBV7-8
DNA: TGTGCCAGCAGCTTAGGGCAGGGGGCGAACTATGGCTACACCTTC
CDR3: CASSLGQGANYGYTF

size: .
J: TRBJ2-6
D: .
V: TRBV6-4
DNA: TGTGCCAGCAGTGAAACCGCTACTGGGGCCAACGTCCTGACTTTC
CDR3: CASSETATGANVLTF

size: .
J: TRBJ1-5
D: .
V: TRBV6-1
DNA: TGTGCCAGCAGTTCCTATAGCAATCAGCCCCAGCATTTT
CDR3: CASSSYSNQPQHF

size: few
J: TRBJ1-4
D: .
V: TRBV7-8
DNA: TGTGCCAGCAGCTTAGAAGGGGTGGGCGAAAAACTGTTTTTT
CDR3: CASSLEGVGEKLFF

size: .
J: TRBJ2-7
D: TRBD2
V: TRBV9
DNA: TGTGCCAGCAGCTCCCCACTAGCGCCTTACGAGCAGTACTTC
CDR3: CASSSPLAPYEQYF

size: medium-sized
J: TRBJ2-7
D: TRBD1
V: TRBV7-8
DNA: TGTGCCAGCAGCTTAGTTTCCGAGACAGGGGGCTACGAGCAGTACTTC
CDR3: CASSLVSETGGYEQYF

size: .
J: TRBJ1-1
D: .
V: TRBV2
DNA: TGTGCCAGCAGGTTACAGGGAGATGTGACTGAAGCTTTCTTT
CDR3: CASRLQGDVTEAFF

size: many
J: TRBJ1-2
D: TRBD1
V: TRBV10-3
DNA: TGTGCCATCAACGGACAGGGGAATCGAGGCTACACCTTC
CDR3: CAINGQGNRGYTF

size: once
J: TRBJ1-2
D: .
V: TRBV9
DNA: TGTGCCAGCAGCGTAGGCAAGGGGATCGGCTATGGCTACACCTTC
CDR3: CASSVGKGIGYGYTF

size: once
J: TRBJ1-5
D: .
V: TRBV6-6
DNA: TGTGCCAGCAGTTATGGGGGCTATCAGCCCCAGCATTTT
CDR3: CASSYGGYQPQHF

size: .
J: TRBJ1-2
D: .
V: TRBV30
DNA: TGTGCCTGGAGTGTAGGGGAAGAGGGCTACACCTTC
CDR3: CAWSVGEEGYTF

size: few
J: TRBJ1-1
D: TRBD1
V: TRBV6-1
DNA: TGTGCCAGCAGGAGGGCAGGGGGCACTGAAGCTTTCTTT
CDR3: CASRRAGGTEAFF

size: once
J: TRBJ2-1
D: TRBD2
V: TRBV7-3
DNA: TGTGCCAGCAGCTTAAGGTCGGGACTAGCGGCGAATGAGCAGTTCTTC
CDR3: CASSLRSGLAANEQFF

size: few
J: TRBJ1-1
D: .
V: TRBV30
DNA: TGTGCCTGGAGGGACAGACCCGACACTGAAGCTTTCTTT
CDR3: CAWRDRPDTEAFF

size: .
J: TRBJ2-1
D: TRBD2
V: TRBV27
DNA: TGTGCCAGCACCCCCCGGGACTATAGGGGCAATGAGCAGTTCTTC
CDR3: CASTPRDYRGNEQFF

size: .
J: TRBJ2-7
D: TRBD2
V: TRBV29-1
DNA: TGCAGCGTACCCGGGACTAGCAGGGTGGACGAGCAGTACTTC
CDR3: CSVPGTSRVDEQYF

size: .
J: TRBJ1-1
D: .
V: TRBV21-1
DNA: TGTGCCAGCAGCCCACCCCTCCCAGACACTGAAGCTTTCTTT
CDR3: CASSPPLPDTEAFF

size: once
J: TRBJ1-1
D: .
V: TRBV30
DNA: TGTGCCTGGAGTGTAATCTACACTGAAGCTTTCTTT
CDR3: CAWSVIYTEAFF

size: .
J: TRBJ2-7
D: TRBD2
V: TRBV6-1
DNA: TGTGCCAGCAGAGAAGCGGGAGAGGCAGACGAGCAGTACTTC
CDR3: CASREAGEADEQYF

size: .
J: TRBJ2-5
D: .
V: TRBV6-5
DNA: TGTGCCAGCAGTCCCAGTGAGACCCAGTACTTC
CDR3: CASSPSETQYF

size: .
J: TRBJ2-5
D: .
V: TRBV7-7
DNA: TGTGCTAGCAGCTTACTAGGGGCAATAGAGACCCAGTACTTC
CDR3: CASSLLGAIETQYF

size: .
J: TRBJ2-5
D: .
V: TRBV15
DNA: TGTGCCACCAGCAGAGACGGGAGTGCCGGAGAGACCCAGTACTTC
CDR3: CATSRDGSAGETQYF

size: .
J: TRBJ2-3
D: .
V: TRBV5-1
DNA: TGCGCCAGCAGCTTGGCCGCGGGGCTCACAGATACGCAGTATTTT
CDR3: CASSLAAGLTDTQYF

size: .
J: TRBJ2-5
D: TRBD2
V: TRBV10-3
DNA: TGTGCCATCAGTCCCGGGGGGGGGACCCAGTACTTC
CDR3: CAISPGGGTQYF

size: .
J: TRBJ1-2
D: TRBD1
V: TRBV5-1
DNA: TGCGCCAGCAGTCGGGACAGGGGCGAATTCGGCTACACCTTC
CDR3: CASSRDRGEFGYTF

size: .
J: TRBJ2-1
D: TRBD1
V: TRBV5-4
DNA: TGTGCCAGCAGCCGAGGGGGCGCAATCCCCTACAATGAGCAGTTCTTC
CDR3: CASSRGGAIPYNEQFF

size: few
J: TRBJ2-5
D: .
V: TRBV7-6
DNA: TGTGCCAGCAGAGGGGATGGGAAAGAGACCCAGTACTTC
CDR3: CASRGDGKETQYF

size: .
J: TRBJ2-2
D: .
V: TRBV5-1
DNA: TGCGCCAGCAGTCAGGAACTCACCGGGGAGCTGTTTTTT
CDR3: CASSQELTGELFF

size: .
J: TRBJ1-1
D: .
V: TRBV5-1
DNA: TGCGCCAGCAGCTGGACAGTTCAGAACACTGAAGCTTTCTTT
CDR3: CASSWTVQNTEAFF

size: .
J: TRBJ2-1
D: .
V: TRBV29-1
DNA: TGCAGCGTTGAAGGCAGGGAAAGCTCCTACAATGAGCAGTTCTTC
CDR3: CSVEGRESSYNEQFF

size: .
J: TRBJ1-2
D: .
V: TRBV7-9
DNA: TGTGCCAGCAGCTCCCCACGGGATAAATATTTC
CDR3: CASSSPRDKYF

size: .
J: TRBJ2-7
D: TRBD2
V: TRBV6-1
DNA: TGTGCCAGCAGCCGGACTAGCGGGGCCTACGAGCAGTACTTC
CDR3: CASSRTSGAYEQYF

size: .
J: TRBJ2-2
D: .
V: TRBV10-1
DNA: TGCGCCAGCAGTGTCACAGGTTCCGGGGAGCTGTTTTTT
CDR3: CASSVTGSGELFF

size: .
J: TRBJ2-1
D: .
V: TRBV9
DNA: TGTGCCAGCAGCGTAAATTGGCGGAGCGACTCCTACAATGAGCAGTTCTTC
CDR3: CASSVNWRSDSYNEQFF

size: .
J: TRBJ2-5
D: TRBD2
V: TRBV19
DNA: TGTGCCAGTAGTATAACAGCGGGGGTCCAAGAGACCCAGTACTTC
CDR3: CASSITAGVQETQYF

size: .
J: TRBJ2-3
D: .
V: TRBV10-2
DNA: TGCGCCAGCAGTGAGACTGAGACAGATACGCAGTATTTT
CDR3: CASSETETDTQYF

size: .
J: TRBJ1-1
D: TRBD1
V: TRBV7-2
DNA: TGTGCCAGCATTGAGTCGGGGACAGAAACCGGACAACCTGAAGCTTTCTTT
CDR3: CASIESGTETGQPEAFF

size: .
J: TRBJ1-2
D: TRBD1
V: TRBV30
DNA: TGTGCCTGGGATTCTGGGACAGGGACGCGTGGCTACACCTTC
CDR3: CAWDSGTGTRGYTF

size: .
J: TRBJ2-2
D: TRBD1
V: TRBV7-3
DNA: TGTGCCAGCAGCCCTCGGGACAGGGGCGAAAACACCGGGGAGCTGTTTTTT
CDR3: CASSPRDRGENTGELFF

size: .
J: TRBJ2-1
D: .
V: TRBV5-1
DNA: TGCGCCAGCAGCTTGACTGGACTGGACAATGAGCAGTTCTTC
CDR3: CASSLTGLDNEQFF

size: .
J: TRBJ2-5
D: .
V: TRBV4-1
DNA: TGCGCCAGCAGCCAAGATCGTGAGGAGACCCAGTACTTC
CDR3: CASSQDREETQYF

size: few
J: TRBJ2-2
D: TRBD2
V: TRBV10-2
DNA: TGCGCCAGCAGGGGACTAGCGGGGGGTACCGGGGAGCTGTTTTTT
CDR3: CASRGLAGGTGELFF

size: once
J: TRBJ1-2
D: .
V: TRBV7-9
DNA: TGTGCCAGCAGCTTAGGACCCAGGGGTTACACCTTC
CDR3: CASSLGPRGYTF

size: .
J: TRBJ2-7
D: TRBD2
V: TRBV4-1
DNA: TGCGCCAGCAGCCACGTTAGCGGGAGCCTCTACGAGCAGTACTTC
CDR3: CASSHVSGSLYEQYF